The 21 T cell receptor beta chains below come from one sample, sequenced in a study of blood T cell repertoires in COVID-19. The method was immunoSEQ multiplex PCR; TCRdb's version includes in-frame clones alone and lacks a portion of them. This sample has hundreds of thousands of clones, with 88% found just once. The sequencing input was peripheral blood. Source of these receptors: a woman aged 70-85 years with COVID-19, enrolled during active disease.

This chain links TRBV2 with TRBJ1-5, with D unclear. The ends were cut back, 1 base at V and 0 bases at J, with 7 bases in the middle. Germline V gene data show CDR1 as SNHLY and CDR2 as FYNNEI. The CDR3 length is 15 residues. The CDR3 is CASSEGAYSNQPQHF. For the CDR3, the DNA is TGTGCCAGCAGTGAAGGGGCATATAGCAATCAGCCCCAGCATTTT.

This clone was counted between two and nine times. This chain links TRBV12-3 or TRBV12-4 with TRBJ1-3; D is undetermined. The CDR3 has 12 residues. Trimming pared 5 bases from V and 8 bases from J, leaving 10 bases between. This chain's CDR3 is CASSLRADTIYF. In nucleotides, the CDR3 is TGTGCCAGCAGTCTCAGAGCGGACACCATATATTTT.

This clone was seen only a few times. The rearrangement links TRBV6-5 to TRBJ2-5; D may be TRBD1 (6 bases). The length of the CDR3 is 15 residues. Trimming removed 6 bases at V and 2 bases at J, with 16 bases between. Per the germline V gene, CDR1 is MNHEY and CDR2 is SVGAGI. The DNA for the CDR3 is TGTGCCAGCAGGCCTCTTCCCGGACAGCAAGAGACCCAGTACTTC. Protein: CASRPLPGQQETQYF.

The chain carries TRBV3-1 (or the pseudogene TRBV3-2) and TRBJ1-1; a weak D match, TRBD1 (5 bases). V was trimmed by 4 bases and J by 5 bases, leaving 17 bases between them. Per germline, CDR1 LGHDT and CDR2 YNNKEL (reference sequence). This CDR3 has 15 residues. CDR3: CASSRRRERGTEAFF. CDR3 DNA: TGTGCCAGCAGCCGACGGAGAGAAAGGGGAACTGAAGCTTTCTTT.

In its sample, this clone was seen a few times. The CDR3 DNA reads as TGTGCCACCAGCGCAACCCGGGACAGGCTCCAGTATGGCTACACCTTC. This sequence encodes CATSATRDRLQYGYTF. The chain carries TRBV15 and TRBJ1-2, with TRBD1 matching 8 bases. Germline V gene data show CDR1 as LNHNV and CDR2 as YYDKDF (reference sequence). V trimming: 5 bases; J trimming: 5 bases; junction bases outside the gene matches: 13. The CDR3 contains 16 residues. The full variable domain, its missing parts supplied by reference TRBV15 and TRBJ1-2, is DAMVIQNPRYQVTQFGKPVTLSCSQTLNHNVMYWYQQKSSQAPKLLFHYYDKDFNNEADTPDNFQSRRPNTSFCFLDIRSPGLGDTAMYLCATSATRDRLQYGYTFGSGTRLTVV.

The genes are TRBV15 and TRBJ2-3; 7 bases are a match to TRBD2. The CDR3 extends over 15 amino acids. The germline gives CDR1 LNHNV, CDR2 YYDKDF (reference sequence). Trimming at V came to 5 bases and at J to 5 bases, leaving 10 bases not matched to a gene. The CDR3 here is CATSGGGRLRDTQYF. The CDR3 bases are TGTGCCACCAGCGGGGGGGGACGGCTAAGAGATACGCAGTATTTT.

The J gene is TRBJ2-3, the V gene TRBV3-1 (or the pseudogene TRBV3-2); TRBD2 matches at 11 bases. After removal of 3 bases from V and 3 bases from J, the junction contained 2 bases not matched to a gene. This CDR3 region has 15 residues. The germline gives CDR1 LGHDT, CDR2 YNNKEL (reference sequence). CDR3 nucleotides: TGTGCCAGCAGCCAGACTAGCGGGGATACAGATACGCAGTATTTT. Translated, it gives CASSQTSGDTDTQYF.

On this clone: A read error may be the cause here, since a much bigger clone is one base away. The chain couples TRBV12-1 to TRBJ1-1; TRBD1 is the table's D call, not checked against the DNA. TRBV12-1 is labeled a pseudogene. The CDR3 is made up of 13 amino acids. CDR3 amino acids: CASSFTGNTEAFF. In DNA, the CDR3 is TGTGCCAGCAGCTTTACAGGGAACACTGAAGCTTTCTTT.

The V gene is TRBV18, the J gene TRBJ2-5, with 10 nucleotides matching TRBD1. With V trimmed by 3 bases and J by 3 bases, 7 bases remained unmatched. CDR1 and CDR2 (germline): KGHSH, LQKENI. This CDR3 has 16 amino acids. CDR3 in DNA: TGTGCCAGCTCACCCGGACAGGGGGTGATAAAAGAGACCCAGTACTTC. Translating it yields CASSPGQGVIKETQYF.

The rearrangement joins TRBV6-2 or TRBV6-3 to TRBJ1-2; 9 bases match TRBD1. The CDR3 sequence is 14 residues long. V trimming: 0 bases; J trimming: 5 bases; junction bases outside the gene matches: 1. Germline V gene data show CDR1 as MNHEY and CDR2 as SVGEGT. CDR3: CASSYSTGGYGYTF. Written as DNA, the CDR3 is TGTGCCAGCAGTTACTCGACAGGGGGATATGGCTACACCTTC.

This clone appeared a few times. The chain is built from TRBV7-3 and TRBJ1-1, with D perhaps matching TRBD1 (5 bases). V lost 0 bases, J lost 0 bases, and 11 bases lay in between. This CDR3 contains 16 residues. CDR1 SGHTA and CDR2 FQGTGA come from the germline V gene. This CDR3 is CASSLTPDRLNTEAFF. The CDR3 nucleotides read TGTGCCAGCAGCTTAACTCCAGACAGACTGAACACTGAAGCTTTCTTT.

This clone was seen a handful of times. The rearrangement uses TRBV28 and TRBJ2-6; TRBD1 aligns across 9 bases. CDR1 MDHEN and CDR2 SYDVKM come from the germline V gene. The V and J ends lost 2 bases and 1 base, in that order; junction bases with no gene match: 9. The length of the CDR3 is 19 residues. This chain's CDR3 is CASSLMGGDRGSGANVLTF. The DNA for the CDR3 is TGTGCCAGCAGTTTAATGGGAGGAGACAGGGGGTCTGGGGCCAACGTCCTGACTTTC.

The chain is built from TRBV7-2 and TRBJ1-1, with 7 bases that match TRBD1. V dropped 5 bases and J dropped 7; count of bases not matched to a gene: 7. Germline CDR1 is SGHTA and CDR2 is FQGNSA. The CDR3 is 13 amino acids. The CDR3 protein is CASSLGQVGEAFF. CDR3 DNA: TGTGCCAGCAGCCTCGGACAGGTGGGTGAAGCTTTCTTT.

The rearrangement uses TRBV18 and TRBJ1-1; 10 positions match TRBD1. This CDR3 comprises 16 residues. V lost 5 bases to trimming and J lost 0 bases; unmatched junction nucleotides: 6. Germline V gene lookup returns CDR1 KGHSH and CDR2 LQKENI. This chain's CDR3 is CASSLGQGGMNTEAFF. CDR3 nucleotide sequence: TGTGCCAGCTCATTAGGACAGGGGGGCATGAACACTGAAGCTTTCTTT.

The V call is TRBV7-2, the J call TRBJ1-1; TRBD1 might be the D (5 bases). In germline, CDR1 is SGHTA, CDR2 FQGNSA. V lost 5 bases, J lost 3 bases, and 10 bases lay in between. There are 13 residues in the CDR3. The CDR3 nucleotides are TGTGCCAGCAGCCGGGGGAGGGACACTGAAGCTTTCTTT. Amino acid sequence: CASSRGRDTEAFF.

V usage is TRBV6-2 or TRBV6-3 and J usage is TRBJ2-2; D may be TRBD1 (6 bases). With 5 bases removed from V and 1 base from J, the gap between germline ends came to 14 bases. Germline V gene data show CDR1 as MNHEY and CDR2 as SVGEGT. The CDR3 runs to 16 residues. CDR3 DNA: TGTGCCAGCAGTCCACCAGGGGCGGGGAACACCGGGGAGCTGTTTTTT. It yields the protein CASSPPGAGNTGELFF.

CDR3 region: CASSLARGSEAFF. The CDR3 nucleotides read TGTGCCAGCAGCTTAGCTAGGGGATCTGAAGCTTTCTTT. The chain joins TRBV11-3 to TRBJ1-1; D is perhaps TRBD1 (5 bases). This CDR3 spans 13 amino acids. Trimming took off 1 base at V and 6 bases at J, with 9 bases between the two ends. From germline, CDR1 is SGHNT and CDR2 YENEEA. The full variable domain, in which reference TRBV11-3 and TRBJ1-1 provide the parts outside the CDR3, is EAGVVQSPRYKIIEKKQPVAFWCNPISGHNTLYWYLQNLGQGPELLIRYENEEAVDDSQLPKDRFSAERLKGVDSTLKIQPAELGDSAVYLCASSLARGSEAFFGQGTRLTVV.

The chain uses TRBV4-1 and TRBJ1-2; TRBD1 might be the D (5 bases). With 2 bases removed from V and 4 bases from J, the gap between germline ends came to 20 bases. The CDR3 contains 17 residues. Germline CDR1 reads MGHRA; CDR2 reads YSYEKL. The CDR3 sequence is CASSQPLGGERPYGYTF. In DNA form, the CDR3 reads TGCGCCAGCAGCCAACCCCTCGGGGGGGAACGGCCCTATGGCTACACCTTC.

This clone was seen a handful of times. V usage is TRBV10-3 and J usage is TRBJ1-1; D may be TRBD1 (5 bases). CDR1 and CDR2 (germline): ENHRY, SYGVKD. V was trimmed by 0 bases and J by 7 bases, leaving 12 bases between them. This CDR3 has 14 amino acids. DNA for the CDR3: TGTGCCATCAGTGAGTCGACGGGGGTAGATGAAGCTTTCTTT. It encodes CAISESTGVDEAFF.

For the CDR3, the DNA is TGTGCTAGTGGTTTGGTAGCCGGAAACACCATATATTTT. This gives the protein CASGLVAGNTIYF. The chain uses TRBV12-5 and TRBJ1-3, with D hard to call. Trimming took 0 bases from V and 4 from J, leaving 4 bases between them. Germline CDR1 reads LGHNT; CDR2 reads FRNRAP. The CDR3 sequence is 13 residues long.

J is TRBJ1-1 and V is TRBV12-3 or TRBV12-4; D gene ambiguous. The CDR3 is 13 residues long. The ends were cut back, 2 bases at V and 2 bases at J, with 6 bases in the middle. The CDR3 reads CASSLQVNTEAFF. DNA for the CDR3: TGTGCCAGCAGTTTACAGGTTAACACTGAAGCTTTCTTT.